One sample yielded the 10 T cell receptor beta chains listed below, sequenced in a study of PD-1 blockade in classical Hodgkin lymphoma. Produced via immunoSEQ multiplex PCR; TCRdb's table is partial and in-frame only. The table has 90,000 to 100,000 clones, roughly 80% seen once. With no exception, relapse followed autologous stem cell transplantation in all patients, and brentuximab vedotin exposure varied. The sequencing used peripheral blood mononuclear cells (PBMCs), collected before the second cycle of nivolumab. The receptor set was obtained from a human donor with classical Hodgkin lymphoma.

This chain connects TRBV10-3 to TRBJ1-2, with D maybe TRBD1 (5 bases). Germline CDR1 is ENHRY and CDR2 is SYGVKD. Between the trimmed V and J ends, which lost 4 bases and 2 bases, there was a span of 11 bases. The CDR3 sequence is 14 residues long. In DNA, the CDR3 is TGTGCCATCAGTGCCGGTGGGGGGAACTATGGCTACACCTTC. Translated, it gives CAISAGGGNYGYTF.

The chain uses TRBV27 and TRBJ2-7; TRBD1 matches at 8 bases. Unmatched junction bases numbered 4, after V lost 2 bases and J lost 4 bases. The germline gives CDR1 MNHEY, CDR2 SMNVEV (reference sequence). This CDR3 comprises 14 residues. Here the CDR3 DNA reads TGTGCCAGCAGTTTAGGGCAGGGGGCTTACGAGCAGTACTTC. It translates to CASSLGQGAYEQYF.

This clone was seen a few times. The rearrangement joins TRBV5-1 to TRBJ2-3; tentative D call: TRBD2 (5 bases). This CDR3 is 16 amino acids long. V lost 3 bases and J lost 1, with 15 bases in between. Germline CDR1 is SGHRS and CDR2 is YFSETQ. CDR3 protein: CASSSGLARGTDTQYF. The DNA of the CDR3 is TGCGCCAGCAGCTCAGGACTCGCAAGGGGCACAGATACGCAGTATTTT.

V is TRBV6-1 and J is TRBJ1-5; tentatively, D is TRBD1 (5 bases). V was cut by 6 bases and J by 2 bases, with 14 bases left in between. The CDR3 extends over 15 amino acids. The germline CDR1 and CDR2 sequences are MNHNS and SASEGT. For the CDR3, the DNA is TGTGCCAGCAGCTCTAGGGACGGCCGCAATCAGCCCCAGCATTTT. Its translation: CASSSRDGRNQPQHF.

V gene TRBV12-5 combines with J gene TRBJ1-5, with D hard to call. Germline values: CDR1 LGHNT, CDR2 FRNRAP. V dropped 1 base and J dropped 3 bases, with 7 bases sitting between them. The CDR3 totals 14 residues. The CDR3 is CASGLGSFNQPQHF. CDR3 bases: TGTGCTAGTGGTTTGGGAAGCTTCAATCAGCCCCAGCATTTT. Drawing the rest from reference TRBV12-5 and TRBJ1-5, the complete variable domain is DARVTQTPRHKVTEMGQEVTMRCQPILGHNTVFWYRQTMMQGLELLAYFRNRAPLDDSGMPKDRFSAEMPDATLATLKIQPSEPRDSAVYFCASGLGSFNQPQHFGDGTRLSIL.

In its sample, this clone was seen a few times. The chain is built from TRBV11-2 and TRBJ2-1, with D possibly matching TRBD1 (6 bases). Trimming removed 0 bases at V and 13 bases at J, with 13 bases between. The CDR3 is 13 residues long. Per germline, CDR1 SGHAT and CDR2 FQNNGV. The CDR3 DNA reads TGTGCCAGCAGCTTAGATTGGTCAGGGGACCAGTTCTTC. It codes for CASSLDWSGDQFF.

In its sample, this clone was seen a few times. J is TRBJ2-7 and V is TRBV7-9, with a weak D call TRBD1 (6 bases). Trimming took off 2 bases at V and 6 bases at J, with 20 bases between the two ends. Germline V CDR1 and CDR2: SEHNR, FQNEAQ (reference sequence). There are 16 residues in the CDR3. Written as DNA, the CDR3 is TGTGCCAGCAGCTTAACATCGGGACACCCCATGGGCGAGCAGTACTTC. Amino acid sequence: CASSLTSGHPMGEQYF.

V gene TRBV6-1 combines with J gene TRBJ2-7, with 7 bases identical to TRBD1. J lost 0 bases, V lost 7 bases, and 6 bases had no gene match. Germline CDR1 MNHNS, CDR2 SASEGT. The CDR3 is made up of 14 amino acids. The CDR3 bases are TGTGCCAGCACCTCCGGGACAGTCTCCTACGAGCAGTACTTC. Residues: CASTSGTVSYEQYF.

The chain carries TRBV28 and TRBJ2-7, with 7 bases identical to TRBD1. The germline CDR1 and CDR2 sequences are MDHEN and SYDVKM. The CDR3 is made up of 14 amino acids. V shed 3 bases, J shed 4 bases, and the junction held 6 bases outside the gene matches. CDR3 amino acids: CASSFQGGGYEQYF. CDR3 in DNA: TGTGCCAGCAGTTTTCAAGGGGGCGGTTACGAGCAGTACTTC.

The chain is built from TRBV19 and TRBJ2-1, with 11 positions matching TRBD2. CDR1 is LNHDA, CDR2 SQIVND, per germline (reference sequence). CDR3 size: 15 residues. Germline trimming cut 5 bases from V and 4 bases from J; bases unmatched to any gene: 4. For the CDR3, the DNA is TGTGCCAGTAGTCTCGGACTAGCGGGTTACAATGAGCAGTTCTTC. This sequence encodes CASSLGLAGYNEQFF.